This T cell receptor (beta chain) was recovered during a study of shared clonotypes between healthy human individuals. Germline V gene sequence: CDR1 SEHNR, CDR2 FQNEAQ (reference sequence). CDR3 length equals 16 residues. PBMC DNA, left unsorted, was sequenced on ten immunoSEQ deep assay plates. Generated by immunoSEQ multiplex PCR, the TCRdb table keeps only in-frame clones and is missing some. The sample lists some 470,000 clones, about 79% occurring once. Sequences were obtained from PBMCs. V and J are TRBV7-9 and TRBJ2-5, with D perhaps given as TRBD1 or TRBD2 (7 bases each). The tail of the sequence fits TRBJ2-7 better, so the J call may be wrong. This TCR was sampled from a woman in her thirties or forties in good health. Some clones in this sample may be carry-over from other donors' samples. The CDR3 DNA follows: TGTGCCAGTAGCCCAACTACAGGGAGGGGGCTCTACGAGCAGTACTTC. This sequence encodes CASSPTTGRGLYEQYF.